This T cell receptor beta chain was profiled in a study of shared clonotypes between healthy human individuals. The study's findings and limits: Approximately 5% was the fraction of naive CD4 clonotypes found shared across a handful of donors.

In regard to this clone: Its antigen is as yet unknown.

Germline loops: CDR1 MNHEY, CDR2 SMNVEV (reference sequence). The CDR3 totals 16 residues. V was shortened by 1 base and J by 0 bases, with 7 bases between the two germline ends. TCRdb's table, derived via immunoSEQ multiplex PCR, lists solely in-frame clones and lacks some. The sample includes 850,000 to 1,100,000 clones, about 72% seen only once; the top ten take 0.85% to 1%. Each donor was a Caucasian adult residing in Nashville, Tennessee. This sequence originates from a man between 18 and 35 years old in good health. Some clones in this sample may be carry-over from other donors' samples. This chain connects TRBV27 to TRBJ2-6; D gene unclear. Sequencing used memory CD4+ T cells from PBMCs. Subset here: CD45RA-negative fraction. CDR3 bases: TGTGCCAGCAGTTTATTATGGAGCTCTGGGGCCAACGTCCTGACTTTC. This translates into CASSLLWSSGANVLTF. Full variable domain (missing parts from reference TRBV27 and TRBJ2-6): EAQVTQNPRYLITVTGKKLTVTCSQNMNHEYMSWYRQDPGLGLRQIYYSMNVEVTDKGDVPEGYKVSRKEKRNFPLILESPSPNQTSLYFCASSLLWSSGANVLTFGAGSRLTVL.